Presented here are 18 T cell receptor beta chains from one specimen sequenced in a study of CD8 T cells in Susac syndrome. Reverse transcription used roughly 0.45 to 1 ug RNA and random hexamers. Each CDR3 protein gets one entry after TCRdb re-called the immunoSEQ multiplex PCR reads with MiXCR. The sample consists of 330,000 or so distinct CDR3 sequences, about 89% of them appearing once. Sequencing used CD8+ T cells from PBMCs. These receptors came from a human donor with multiple sclerosis.

The V and J genes are TRBV20-1 and TRBJ2-7, with no clear D. The V gene's germline CDR1 is DFQATT and CDR2 SNEGSKA (reference sequence). CDR3 length: 12 residues. Trimming stripped 0 bases from V and 4 bases from J, with 7 bases between. The CDR3 here is CSARDMIYEQYF. In DNA form, the CDR3 reads TGCAGTGCTAGAGATATGATTTACGAGCAGTACTTC.

This clonotype was detected only a few times. The chain joins TRBV19 to TRBJ2-2, with a possible D match to TRBD2 (5 bases). CDR3 length: 13 residues. Germline V lookup: CDR1 LNHDA, CDR2 SQIVND (reference sequence). The V end was cut by 3 bases, the J end by 7 bases, with 9 bases between. CDR3 nucleotide sequence: TGTGCCAGTAGTATTTTGGCGGGCGGGGAGCTGTTTTTT. Its translation: CASSILAGGELFF.

The V gene is TRBV20-1, the J gene TRBJ2-1; TRBD2 matches 7 bases. The germline V gene has CDR1 DFQATT and CDR2 SNEGSKA (reference sequence). V dropped 5 bases and J dropped 5; count of bases not matched to a gene: 12. This CDR3 has 15 residues. The CDR3 DNA is TGCAGTGCTCTCCCTGGCACTAGCGTTAACAATGAGCAGTTCTTC. Protein: CSALPGTSVNNEQFF.

The rearrangement links TRBV10-3 to TRBJ2-7; no reliable D call. The CDR3 sequence is 12 residues long. Trimming removed 11 bases at V and 0 bases at J, with 11 bases between. CDR1 is ENHRY, CDR2 SYGVKD, per germline. CDR3 DNA: TGTGCCGCGGACGACGGCTCCTACGAGCAGTACTTC. The encoded protein is CAADDGSYEQYF.

V usage is TRBV6-5 and J usage is TRBJ2-7; D remains unclear. Germline assignment: CDR1 MNHEY and CDR2 SVGAGI. V was trimmed by 2 bases and J by 2 bases, leaving 10 bases between them. The CDR3 is 14 residues long. The CDR3 here is CASSYIQQPYEQYF. The CDR3 DNA reads as TGTGCCAGCAGTTACATCCAGCAGCCCTACGAGCAGTACTTC.

The V and J genes are TRBV27 and TRBJ2-7; 7 bases align to TRBD1. J was trimmed by 3 bases and V by 2 bases; bases with no gene match: 4. Germline-derived CDR1 and CDR2 are MNHEY and SMNVEV (reference sequence). This CDR3 spans 14 amino acids. As DNA, the CDR3 is TGTGCCAGCAGTTTACACAGGGGAAACTACGAGCAGTACTTC. Protein sequence: CASSLHRGNYEQYF.

The chain uses TRBV30 and TRBJ1-1, with D unclear. The CDR3 is 14 amino acids. With 0 bases removed from V and 3 bases from J, the gap between germline ends came to 11 bases. Germline values: CDR1 GTSNPN, CDR2 SVGIG (reference sequence). This chain's CDR3 is CAWSVFPIDTEAFF. In DNA form, the CDR3 reads TGTGCCTGGAGTGTGTTCCCCATAGACACTGAAGCTTTCTTT.

V and J are TRBV29-1 and TRBJ2-1, with 7 positions matching TRBD2. Trimming took 0 bases from V and 7 from J; bases not matched to a gene: 9. Germline V gene data show CDR1 as SQVTM and CDR2 as ANQGSEA. The CDR3 loop spans 15 amino acids. CDR3 region: CSVEDGGLGGNEQFF. CDR3 nucleotide sequence: TGCAGCGTTGAAGATGGCGGGCTCGGGGGGAATGAGCAGTTCTTC.

This clonotype was recorded only once. This chain joins TRBV12-5 and TRBJ2-1; 9 nucleotides match TRBD1. The V segment lost 4 bases and the J segment 7 bases; nucleotides outside the gene matches: 5. The germline gives CDR1 LGHNT, CDR2 FRNRAP. The CDR3 loop spans 14 amino acids. The CDR3 DNA follows: TGTGCTAGTGGTTGGGACAGGGCGGGGAATGAGCAGTTCTTC. It codes for CASGWDRAGNEQFF.

This clonotype was detected only a few times. This chain uses TRBV2 with TRBJ2-7, with a tentative D call TRBD2 (5 bases). Germline V lookup: CDR1 SNHLY, CDR2 FYNNEI. V was trimmed by 6 bases and J by 0 bases, leaving 9 bases between them. This CDR3 region has 13 residues. CDR3 nucleotides: TGTGCCAGCAGCGGAGGCAGCTCCTACGAGCAGTACTTC. As protein: CASSGGSSYEQYF. Combining the CDR3 with reference TRBV2 and TRBJ2-7 gives the whole variable domain EPEVTQTPSHQVTQMGQEVILRCVPISNHLYFYWYRQILGQKVEFLVSFYNNEISEKSEIFDDQFSVERPDGSNFTLKIRSTKLEDSAMYFCASSGGSSYEQYFGPGTRLTVT.

The genes are TRBV20-1 and TRBJ2-3; D gene ambiguous. Trimming removed 8 bases from V and 6 bases from J, with 9 bases in between. Germline V gene sequence: CDR1 DFQATT, CDR2 SNEGSKA (reference sequence). The CDR3 length is 10 residues. The CDR3 protein is CSYYEDTQYF. The CDR3 nucleotides read TGCAGTTACTACGAGGATACGCAGTATTTT.

The V call is TRBV21-1, the J call TRBJ1-2; the tabulated D call, TRBD1, remains unverified against the DNA. TRBV21-1 is a known pseudogene. This CDR3 is 16 amino acids long. The CDR3 sequence is CASVTWGTGLTNGYTF. CDR3 DNA sequence: TGTGCCAGCGTCACCTGGGGGACAGGTTTGACAAATGGCTACACCTTC.

The count of this clonotype is one. The chain recombines TRBV9 with TRBJ1-2; D gene uncertain. The CDR3 covers 11 residues. Germline CDR1 SGDLS, CDR2 YYNGEE. The V end lost 4 bases, the J end lost 8 bases, and 9 bases lay between the germline ends. The CDR3: CASSQTGGYTF. In nucleotides, the CDR3 is TGTGCCAGCAGCCAGACGGGAGGCTACACCTTC.

This chain uses TRBV27 with TRBJ2-7, with 7 positions matching TRBD1. CDR1 and CDR2 (germline): MNHEY, SMNVEV (reference sequence). The CDR3 runs 18 residues. Trimming removed 8 bases from V and 1 base from J; junction bases left unmatched: 20. CDR3 bases: TGTGCCAGCCGTACAACCACAGGGGCCGACCCCCTTTCCTACGAGCAGTACTTC. Translating it yields CASRTTTGADPLSYEQYF.

The chain carries TRBV28 and TRBJ2-2; the match to TRBD1 covers 8 bases. This CDR3 is 15 amino acids long. Germline V CDR1 and CDR2: MDHEN, SYDVKM. J gave up 4 bases and V 7 bases, and 8 bases lay outside the gene matches. CDR3 sequence reads: CASTWGQEPTGELFF. Here the CDR3 DNA reads TGTGCCAGCACCTGGGGACAGGAACCCACCGGGGAGCTGTTTTTT.

The chain is built from TRBV27 and TRBJ1-2; TRBD1 is a possible D gene (6 bases). Trimming took off 5 bases at V and 4 bases at J, with 23 bases between the two ends. Germline V gene lookup returns CDR1 MNHEY and CDR2 SMNVEV (reference sequence). The CDR3 length is 17 residues. The CDR3: CASSPMTGPAPTYGYTF. The CDR3 DNA follows: TGTGCCAGCAGTCCCATGACAGGTCCCGCGCCTACCTATGGCTACACCTTC.

The chain recombines TRBV5-4 with TRBJ2-3, with 10 bases aligning to TRBD2. The V and J ends lost 4 bases and 5 bases, in that order; junction bases with no gene match: 4. Looked up from germline, CDR1 is SGHNT and CDR2 is YYREEE (reference sequence). The CDR3 is made up of 14 amino acids. CDR3 loop: CASSPWTSGDTQYF. The CDR3 DNA follows: TGTGCCAGCAGCCCGTGGACTAGCGGAGATACGCAGTATTTT.

The chain combines TRBV28 with TRBJ2-7; 9 bases map to TRBD1. The germline V gene has CDR1 MDHEN and CDR2 SYDVKM. Losses at the gene ends were 7 bases for V and 0 bases for J; bases not matched to a gene: 10. The CDR3 runs to 16 residues. The CDR3 DNA sequence: TGTGCCAGCACCGAAACCGGGACAGGGCACTCCTACGAGCAGTACTTC. Translated, it gives CASTETGTGHSYEQYF.